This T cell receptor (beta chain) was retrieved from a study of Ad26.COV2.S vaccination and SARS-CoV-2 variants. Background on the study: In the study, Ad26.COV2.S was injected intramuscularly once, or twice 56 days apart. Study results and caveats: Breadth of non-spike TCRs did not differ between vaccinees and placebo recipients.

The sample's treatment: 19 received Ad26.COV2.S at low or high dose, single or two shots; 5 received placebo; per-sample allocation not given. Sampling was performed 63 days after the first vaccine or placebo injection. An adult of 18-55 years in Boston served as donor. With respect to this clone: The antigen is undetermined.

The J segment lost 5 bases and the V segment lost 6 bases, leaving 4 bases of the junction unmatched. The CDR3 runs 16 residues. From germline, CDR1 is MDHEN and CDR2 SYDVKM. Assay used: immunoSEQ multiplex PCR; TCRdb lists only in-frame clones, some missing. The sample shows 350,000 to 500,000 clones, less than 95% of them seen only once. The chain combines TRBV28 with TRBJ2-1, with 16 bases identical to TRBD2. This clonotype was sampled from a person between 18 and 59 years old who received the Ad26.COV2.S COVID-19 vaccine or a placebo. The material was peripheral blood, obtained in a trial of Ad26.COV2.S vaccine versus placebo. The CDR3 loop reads CASRGLAGGMNNEQFF. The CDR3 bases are TGTGCCAGCAGGGGACTAGCGGGAGGGATGAACAATGAGCAGTTCTTC.